This T cell receptor (beta chain) is drawn from a study of spatial heterogeneity in lung cancer. About the research overall: After resection, follow-up PBMC samples were sequenced when available, at a median of approximately 2 years later.

CDR1 and CDR2 (germline): MNHNS, SASEGT. The V end was cut by 5 bases, the J end by 5 bases, with 19 bases between. The CDR3 is 15 residues long. Time point: blood at routine non-recurrence follow-up after resection. Whole RNA was taken from tumor, nontumor lung or frozen PBMC; it was then sequenced unsorted. There are a few counts of this clonotype. Each CDR3 protein gets one entry after TCRdb re-called the 5' RACE reads with MiXCR. The sample contains tens of thousands of distinct CDR3 sequences, around 7% of which appear only once. This material consisted of PBMCs, taken at follow-up. The V call is TRBV6-1, the J call TRBJ2-7; D may be TRBD1 (5 bases). The clonotype was recovered from a female donor with early-stage non-small cell lung cancer. In nucleotides, the CDR3 is TGTGCCAGCAGTCCGAGACCCGACAGTCCCCACGAGCAGTACTTC. It yields the protein CASSPRPDSPHEQYF.